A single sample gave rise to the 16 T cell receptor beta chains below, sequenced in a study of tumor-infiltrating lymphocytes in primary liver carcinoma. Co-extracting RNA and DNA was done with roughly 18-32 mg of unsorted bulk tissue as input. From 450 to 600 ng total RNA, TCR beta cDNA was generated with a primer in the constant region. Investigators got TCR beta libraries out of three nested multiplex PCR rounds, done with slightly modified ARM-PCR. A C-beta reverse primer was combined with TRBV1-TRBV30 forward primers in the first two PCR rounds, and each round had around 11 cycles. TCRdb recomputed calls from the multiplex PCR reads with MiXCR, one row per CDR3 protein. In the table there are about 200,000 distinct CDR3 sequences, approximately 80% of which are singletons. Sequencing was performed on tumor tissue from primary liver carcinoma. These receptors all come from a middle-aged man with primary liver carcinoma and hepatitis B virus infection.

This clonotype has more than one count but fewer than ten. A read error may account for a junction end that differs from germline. In DNA form, the CDR3 reads TGTGCCAGTAGCCCCTGGGACAGGCGAGGCCACGAGCAGTATTTC. Its translation: CASSPWDRRGHEQYF. The rearrangement uses TRBV4-2 and TRBJ2-7; TRBD1 aligns across 8 bases. Germline assignment: CDR1 LGHNA and CDR2 YNFKEQ. The CDR3 has 15 amino acids.

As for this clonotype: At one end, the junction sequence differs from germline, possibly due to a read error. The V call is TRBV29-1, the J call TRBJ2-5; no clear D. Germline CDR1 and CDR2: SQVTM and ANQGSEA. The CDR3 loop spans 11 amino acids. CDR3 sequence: CSVGPIENQHF. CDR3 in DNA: TGCAGCGTAGGGCCGATAGAGAACCAGCACTTC.

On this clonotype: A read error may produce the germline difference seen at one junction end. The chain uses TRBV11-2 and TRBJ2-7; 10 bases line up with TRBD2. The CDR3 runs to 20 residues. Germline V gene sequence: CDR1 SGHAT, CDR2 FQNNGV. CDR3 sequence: CAGSLRDGRTSGLSSYEQYF. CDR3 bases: TGTGCCGGCAGCTTGAGGGATGGGAGGACTAGCGGCCTCAGCTCCTACGAGCAGTACTTC.

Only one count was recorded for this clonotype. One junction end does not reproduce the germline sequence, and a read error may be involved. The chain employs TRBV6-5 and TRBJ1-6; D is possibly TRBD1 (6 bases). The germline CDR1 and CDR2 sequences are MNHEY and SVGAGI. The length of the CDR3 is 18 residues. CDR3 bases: TGTGCCAGCAGTTATGCAATCCCAGGGGAAGAGCATAATTCACCCCACCACTTT. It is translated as CASSYAIPGEEHNSPHHF.

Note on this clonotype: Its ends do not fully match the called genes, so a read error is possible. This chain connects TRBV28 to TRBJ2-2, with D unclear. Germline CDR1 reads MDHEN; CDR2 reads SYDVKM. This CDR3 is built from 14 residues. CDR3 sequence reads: CATSRDLTTWELFF. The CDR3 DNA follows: TGTGCCACTTCGAGAGACCTAACCACCTGGGAGCTGTTTTTT. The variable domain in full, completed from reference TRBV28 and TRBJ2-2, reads DVKVTQSSRYLVKRTGEKVFLECVQDMDHENMFWYRQDPGLGLRLIYFSYDVKMKEKGDIPEGYSVSREKKERFSLILESASTNQTSMYLCATSRDLTTWELFFGEGSRLTVL.

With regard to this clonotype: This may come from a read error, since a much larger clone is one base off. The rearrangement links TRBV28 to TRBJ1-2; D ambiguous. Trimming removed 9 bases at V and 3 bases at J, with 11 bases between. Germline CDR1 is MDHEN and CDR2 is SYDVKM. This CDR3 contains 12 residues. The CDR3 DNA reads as TGTGCCAGTAATACATGGGACTATGGCTACACCTTC. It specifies CASNTWDYGYTF.

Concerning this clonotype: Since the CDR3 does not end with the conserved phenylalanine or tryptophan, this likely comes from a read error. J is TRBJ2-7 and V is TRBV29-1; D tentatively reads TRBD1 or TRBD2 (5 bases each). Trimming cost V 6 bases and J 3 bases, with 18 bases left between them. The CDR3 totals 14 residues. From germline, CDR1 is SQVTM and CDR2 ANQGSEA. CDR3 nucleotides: TGCAGCGTGACACACGGGACCAGCGGCTACGAGCAGTACTCC. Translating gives CSVTHGTSGYEQYS.

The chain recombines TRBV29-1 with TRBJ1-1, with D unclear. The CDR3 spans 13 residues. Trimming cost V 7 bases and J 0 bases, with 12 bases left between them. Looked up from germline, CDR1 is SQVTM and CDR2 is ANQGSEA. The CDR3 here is CSALTDLNTEAFF. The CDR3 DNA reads TGCAGCGCTCTAACAGACCTGAACACTGAAGCTTTCTTT.

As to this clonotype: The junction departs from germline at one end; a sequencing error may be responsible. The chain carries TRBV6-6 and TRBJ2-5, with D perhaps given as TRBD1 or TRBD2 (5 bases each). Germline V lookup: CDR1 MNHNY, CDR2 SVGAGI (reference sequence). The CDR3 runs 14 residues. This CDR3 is CASSPSGLGEIQYF. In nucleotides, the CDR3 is TGTGCCAGCAGCCCATCGGGGTTGGGGGAGATCCAGTACTTC.

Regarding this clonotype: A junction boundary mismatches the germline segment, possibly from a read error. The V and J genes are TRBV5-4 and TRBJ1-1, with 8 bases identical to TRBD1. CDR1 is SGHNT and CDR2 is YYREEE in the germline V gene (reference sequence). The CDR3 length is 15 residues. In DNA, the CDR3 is TGTGCCAGCAGGTACGGACAGGGTTTGGGCACTGAAGATTTCTTT. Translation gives CASRYGQGLGTEDFF.

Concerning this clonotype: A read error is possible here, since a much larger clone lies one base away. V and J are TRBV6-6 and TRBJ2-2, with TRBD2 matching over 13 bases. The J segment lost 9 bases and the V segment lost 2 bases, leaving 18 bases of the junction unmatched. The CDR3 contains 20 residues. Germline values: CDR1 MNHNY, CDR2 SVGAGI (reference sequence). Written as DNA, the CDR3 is TGTGCCAGCAGTTACATGGGAACGGGACTAGCGGGATCTAAGTCCAGGGAGCTGTTTTTT. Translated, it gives CASSYMGTGLAGSKSRELFF.

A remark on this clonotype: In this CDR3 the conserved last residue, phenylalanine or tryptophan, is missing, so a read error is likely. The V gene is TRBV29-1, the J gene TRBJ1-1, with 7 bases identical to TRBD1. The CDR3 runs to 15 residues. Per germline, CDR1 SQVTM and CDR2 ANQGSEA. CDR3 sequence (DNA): TGCAGTGTTGAAGATCGGGGGACAGAGAACACTGAAGCTTTCTCT. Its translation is CSVEDRGTENTEAFS.

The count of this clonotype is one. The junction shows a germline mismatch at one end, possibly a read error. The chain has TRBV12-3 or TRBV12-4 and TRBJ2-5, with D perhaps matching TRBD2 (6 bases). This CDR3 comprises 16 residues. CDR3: CASRLGISGIQETQYF. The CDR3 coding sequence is TGTGCCAGCAGACTAGGGATTAGCGGAATCCAAGAGACCCAGTACTTT.

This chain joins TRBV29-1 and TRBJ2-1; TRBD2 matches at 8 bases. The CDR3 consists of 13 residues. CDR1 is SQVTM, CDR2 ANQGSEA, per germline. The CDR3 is CRVGLGANNEQFF. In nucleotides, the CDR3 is TGCAGAGTGGGACTAGGCGCCAACAATGAGCAGTTCTTC.

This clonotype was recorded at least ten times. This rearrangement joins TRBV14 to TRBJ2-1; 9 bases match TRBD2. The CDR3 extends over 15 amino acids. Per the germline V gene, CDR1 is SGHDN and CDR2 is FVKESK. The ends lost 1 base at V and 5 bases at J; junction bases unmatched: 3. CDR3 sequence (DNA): TGTGCCAGCAGCCAAGGAGCGGGAGGCAACAATGAGCAGTTCTTC. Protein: CASSQGAGGNNEQFF.

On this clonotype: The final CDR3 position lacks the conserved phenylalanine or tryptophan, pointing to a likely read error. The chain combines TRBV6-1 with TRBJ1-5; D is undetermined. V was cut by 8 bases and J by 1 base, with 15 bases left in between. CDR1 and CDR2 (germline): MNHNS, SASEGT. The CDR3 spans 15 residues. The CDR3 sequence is CASGASIGSNQPQHS. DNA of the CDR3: TGTGCCAGCGGTGCCTCTATAGGGAGCAATCAGCCCCAGCATTCT.